The next 28 T cell receptor beta chains were all read from a single sample in a study of identical twins (dated by TCRdb to the mid-2010s). Library prep was done by 5' RACE. The sequencer listed for this sample is Illumina HiSeq 2000. The raw public data were reprocessed by TCRdb itself: fastp quality trimming at Q25, MiXCR clonotype calling, in-frame beta chains only. Rows are combined by CDR3 protein, so each entry shows the most common genes and DNA. In this sample the table shows roughly 1,500,000 distinct CDR3 sequences, more than 30% of which occur a single time. Together, the top ten hold approximately 0.25% of the sample. The sample comprised cord blood. The source is a newborn girl in good health.

This clonotype occurred a few times. This sequence joins TRBV9 and TRBJ2-1; 7 bases map to TRBD2. V gave up 6 bases and J gave up 1 base; unmatched junction bases: 7. The CDR3 contains 15 residues. Germline V gene lookup returns CDR1 SGDLS and CDR2 YYNGEE. The DNA of the CDR3 is TGTGCCAGCACCGAAGGAGCGGGGTCCTACAATGAGCAGTTCTTC. Amino acids: CASTEGAGSYNEQFF.

This clonotype was recorded at least ten times. The V gene is TRBV5-6, the J gene TRBJ1-5; D not resolved. Trimming removed 4 bases at V and 0 bases at J, with 11 bases between. CDR3 length: 15 amino acids. Germline V gene sequence: CDR1 SGHDT, CDR2 YYEEEE. The chain's CDR3 is CASSPSPFSNQPQHF. CDR3 nucleotide sequence: TGTGCCAGCAGCCCTAGTCCCTTTAGCAATCAGCCCCAGCATTTT.

This clonotype came up many times. The chain links TRBV29-1 to TRBJ2-1; 9 positions agree with TRBD1. The CDR3 is 15 residues long. Trimming cost V 8 bases and J 4 bases; bases outside gene matches: 12. Looked up from germline, CDR1 is SQVTM and CDR2 is ANQGSEA. The chain's CDR3 is CSHKPYRGPYNEQFF. DNA of the CDR3: TGCAGCCATAAGCCTTACAGGGGGCCTTACAATGAGCAGTTCTTC.

The chain links TRBV20-1 to TRBJ1-2; D is possibly TRBD1 (5 bases). The CDR3 has 13 residues. V was pared by 5 bases and J by 6 bases, with 16 bases between. CDR1 and CDR2 from the germline V gene are DFQATT and SNEGSKA (reference sequence). This chain's CDR3 is CSAPGRGPHGYTF. CDR3 DNA sequence: TGCAGTGCTCCGGGACGGGGTCCCCATGGCTACACCTTC.

This clonotype was seen a few times. The chain combines TRBV20-1 with TRBJ2-2, with 8 positions matching TRBD2. Losses at the gene ends were 2 bases for V and 6 bases for J; bases not matched to a gene: 5. This CDR3 comprises 14 residues. Germline V gene lookup returns CDR1 DFQATT and CDR2 SNEGSKA (reference sequence). The CDR3 here is CSARSLAGAGELFF. In DNA form, the CDR3 reads TGCAGTGCTAGATCCCTAGCGGGTGCCGGGGAGCTGTTTTTT.

The chain carries TRBV27 and TRBJ2-7; the match to TRBD2 covers 11 bases. The V gene's germline CDR1 is MNHEY and CDR2 SMNVEV (reference sequence). Trimming cost V 4 bases and J 5 bases; bases outside gene matches: 13. CDR3 length equals 17 residues. CDR3 protein: CASSWKGIAGGPHEQYF. The DNA for the CDR3 is TGTGCCAGCAGTTGGAAGGGCATAGCGGGAGGGCCCCACGAGCAGTACTTC.

In DNA, the CDR3 is TGTGCCAGCAGTATAAGGGAACAGAATGAGCAGTTCTTC. It yields the protein CASSIREQNEQFF. This chain joins TRBV2 and TRBJ2-1; D gene uncertain. CDR1 SNHLY and CDR2 FYNNEI come from the germline V gene. This CDR3 contains 13 residues. V was shortened by 5 bases and J by 7 bases, with 12 bases between the two germline ends. Looking up the rest from reference TRBV2 and TRBJ2-1 gives the full variable domain: EPEVTQTPSHQVTQMGQEVILRCVPISNHLYFYWYRQILGQKVEFLVSFYNNEISEKSEIFDDQFSVERPDGSNFTLKIRSTKLEDSAMYFCASSIREQNEQFFGPGTRLTVL.

This clonotype turned up a few times. The chain uses TRBV12-3 or TRBV12-4 and TRBJ2-1, with 7 bases aligning to TRBD1. V shed 7 bases and J 0 bases; nucleotides not matched to a gene: 6. The CDR3 extends over 15 amino acids. The CDR3 here is CASKRGQSSYNEQFF. CDR3 coding DNA: TGTGCCAGCAAGAGGGGGCAGAGCTCCTACAATGAGCAGTTCTTC.

The chain combines TRBV5-6 with TRBJ1-2; TRBD1 agrees at 8 bases. J lost 4 bases, V lost 9 bases, and 8 bases had no gene match. The CDR3 extends over 13 amino acids. The germline V gene encodes CDR1 SGHDT and CDR2 YYEEEE. CDR3 sequence reads: CATGRTGIYGYTF. The DNA for the CDR3 is TGTGCCACCGGCAGGACAGGGATCTATGGCTACACCTTC.

As concerns this clonotype: A much larger clone sits a single nucleotide away, making a read error possible. The V gene is TRBV29-1, the J gene TRBJ2-1; no clear D. V shed 0 bases and J shed 11 bases, with 11 bases lying between them. CDR1 SQVTM and CDR2 ANQGSEA come from the germline V gene. The CDR3 consists of 12 residues. This CDR3 is CSVEDWARKQFF. CDR3 nucleotide sequence: TGCAGCGTTGAAGATTGGGCACGTAAGCAGTTCTTC.

This clonotype appeared a few times. This sequence joins TRBV5-1 and TRBJ2-1, with 11 bases matching TRBD2. Germline V gives CDR1 SGHRS, CDR2 YFSETQ. V trimming: 4 bases; J trimming: 2 bases; junction bases outside the gene matches: 5. The CDR3 length is 16 residues. CDR3 DNA sequence: TGCGCCAGCAGCACCTTTAGCGGGGGGGCCTACAATGAGCAGTTCTTC. Translating it yields CASSTFSGGAYNEQFF. Together with reference TRBV5-1 and TRBJ2-1, the CDR3 gives the full variable domain: KAGVTQTPRYLIKTRGQQVTLSCSPISGHRSVSWYQQTPGQGLQFLFEYFSETQRNKGNFPGRFSGRQFSNSRSEMNVSTLELGDSALYLCASSTFSGGAYNEQFFGPGTRLTVL.

The rearrangement links TRBV5-8 to TRBJ2-3; possibly TRBD1 or TRBD2 for D (6 bases each). V lost 1 base to trimming and J lost 6 bases, with 15 bases between them. CDR1 and CDR2 from the germline V gene are SGHTS and YDEGEE. This CDR3 comprises 15 residues. CDR3 bases: TGTGCCAGCAGCTTGTCGGAGGGGGGCAGGGATACGCAGTATTTT. It encodes CASSLSEGGRDTQYF. The whole variable domain, filled in from reference TRBV5-8 and TRBJ2-3, reads EAGVTQSPTHLIKTRGQQATLRCSPISGHTSVYWYQQALGLGLQFLLWYDEGEERNRGNFPPRFSGRQFPNYSSELNVNALELEDSALYLCASSLSEGGRDTQYFGPGTRLTVL.

The chain joins TRBV12-3 or TRBV12-4 to TRBJ2-4; the D gene is possibly TRBD2 (6 bases). The CDR3 extends over 16 amino acids. V was clipped by 5 bases and J by 1 base, with 15 bases between them. CDR3 nucleotide sequence: TGTGCCAGCAGTCCCCGGGACTCGGGGGCCAAAAACATTCAGTACTTC. This translates into CASSPRDSGAKNIQYF.

The CDR3 here is CASSMSGSTDTQYF. The DNA for the CDR3 is TGTGCCAGTAGTATGTCAGGCAGCACAGATACGCAGTATTTT. This chain joins TRBV19 and TRBJ2-3, with D unclear. Germline CDR1 LNHDA, CDR2 SQIVND (reference sequence). This CDR3 has 14 amino acids. The germline V and J ends were trimmed by 3 bases and 0 bases, with 7 bases remaining between them.

The chain employs TRBV11-2 and TRBJ1-4, with TRBD1 matching 8 bases. The junction had 7 bases not matched to a gene; V was cut back by 4 bases and J by 6 bases. The germline gives CDR1 SGHAT, CDR2 FQNNGV. This CDR3 comprises 15 residues. The CDR3 spells CASSSIQGAYEKLFF. Written as DNA, the CDR3 is TGTGCCAGCAGCTCCATCCAGGGGGCTTATGAAAAACTGTTTTTT.

On this clonotype: An end of the junction does not agree with germline; a read error may underlie this. The genes are TRBV6-5 and TRBJ1-6; D uncertain. Germline-derived CDR1 and CDR2 are MNHEY and SVGAGI. The CDR3 has 14 residues. CDR3 nucleotide sequence: TGTGCCAGCAGTTACTACCACAGCAATTCACCCCTCCGCTTT. It codes for CASSYYHSNSPLRF.

This rearrangement joins TRBV4-1 to TRBJ1-2, with D tentatively TRBD1 (6 bases). Germline CDR1 is MGHRA and CDR2 is YSYEKL. There are 15 residues in the CDR3. Trimming took off 4 bases at V and 4 bases at J, with 16 bases between the two ends. The CDR3 here is CASSRPEQGRYGYTF. The CDR3 region has the DNA TGCGCCAGCAGCCGACCCGAACAGGGCCGCTATGGCTACACCTTC.

This clonotype showed up just a few times. The chain recombines TRBV7-2 with TRBJ2-3, with D possibly matching TRBD2 (5 bases). Germline loops: CDR1 SGHTA, CDR2 FQGNSA. V lost 3 bases to trimming and J lost 6 bases, with 16 bases between them. The CDR3 runs to 15 residues. The CDR3 bases are TGTGCCAGCAGCTTCCGAGGACTGTCCCCGGATACGCAGTATTTT. Its protein product is CASSFRGLSPDTQYF.

The V and J genes are TRBV18 and TRBJ2-7; D is ambiguous. The J call may be mistaken, given a closer DNA end match to TRBJ2-5. The CDR3 is 14 residues long. Germline CDR1 and CDR2: KGHSH and LQKENI. CDR3 sequence (DNA): TGTGCCAGCTCACCTTCGCTCGGGTGGGAGACCCAGTACTTC. It specifies CASSPSLGWETQYF.

The V call is TRBV19, the J call TRBJ2-4, with D perhaps given as TRBD1 or TRBD2 (5 bases each). The end of the DNA aligns better with TRBJ2-5, so the J call may be wrong. The length of the CDR3 is 13 residues. Germline CDR1 and CDR2: LNHDA and SQIVND (reference sequence). The chain's CDR3 is CASSIDGGETQYF. The CDR3, as DNA: TGTGCCAGTAGTATAGATGGGGGTGAGACCCAGTACTTC.

This clonotype is a singleton in its sample. A much larger clone lies a single base off, so this may be a read error. This sequence joins TRBV4-2 and TRBJ2-3; 9 positions match TRBD2. This CDR3 spans 15 amino acids. The germline V gene encodes CDR1 LGHNA and CDR2 YNFKEQ. The CDR3 loop reads CASSQRGLAGDAQYF. As DNA, the CDR3 is TGTGCCAGCAGCCAACGGGGACTAGCAGGAGATGCGCAGTATTTT.

The V and J genes are TRBV28 and TRBJ1-1; D is uncertain. Trimming took off 2 bases at V and 8 bases at J, with 12 bases between the two ends. The CDR3 extends over 13 amino acids. Per the germline V gene, CDR1 is MDHEN and CDR2 is SYDVKM. As DNA, the CDR3 is TGTGCCAGCAGTTTAGTCACCACCGGGGAAGCTTTCTTT. Residues: CASSLVTTGEAFF.

The chain combines TRBV20-1 with TRBJ2-7; 13 bases agree with TRBD2. This CDR3 is 16 amino acids long. V dropped 0 bases and J dropped 3; count of bases not matched to a gene: 5. CDR1 and CDR2 (germline): DFQATT, SNEGSKA (reference sequence). Written as DNA, the CDR3 is TGCAGTGCTAGAGATGGTAGGACTAGCGGGAGCTACGAGCAGTACTTC. This encodes CSARDGRTSGSYEQYF.

This clonotype has more than one count but fewer than ten. The chain has TRBV29-1 and TRBJ2-6; D is ambiguous. The CDR3 has 14 residues. V was trimmed by 4 bases and J by 0 bases, leaving 7 bases between them. Germline lookup yields CDR1 SQVTM and CDR2 ANQGSEA. In DNA, the CDR3 is TGCAGCGTTGGGGTAGCCTCTGGGGCCAACGTCCTGACTTTC. Amino acids: CSVGVASGANVLTF.

The chain is built from TRBV7-2 and TRBJ2-1; TRBD2 matches 8 bases. Trimming cost V 1 base and J 9 bases; bases outside gene matches: 11. Germline values: CDR1 SGHTA, CDR2 FQGNSA. The CDR3 covers 16 residues. The DNA of the CDR3 is TGTGCCAGCAGCTTAGATACCGGGAGGGCCGGATCTGAGCAGTTCTTC. This translates into CASSLDTGRAGSEQFF. The full variable domain, rest sourced from reference TRBV7-2 and TRBJ2-1, is GAGVSQSPSNKVTEKGKDVELRCDPISGHTALYWYRQSLGQGLEFLIYFQGNSAPDKSGLPSDRFSAERTGGSVSTLTIQRTQQEDSAVYLCASSLDTGRAGSEQFFGPGTRLTVL.

The rearrangement uses TRBV10-3 and TRBJ2-7, with D possibly matching TRBD2 (5 bases). Germline lookup yields CDR1 ENHRY and CDR2 SYGVKD. The V and J ends lost 0 bases and 7 bases respectively, with 16 bases between them. This CDR3 is built from 15 residues. The CDR3 DNA is TGTGCCATCAGTGAGTCAGGAGGATTTTACAATGAGCAGTACTTC. Its protein is CAISESGGFYNEQYF.

This clonotype has more than one count but fewer than ten. This chain joins TRBV28 and TRBJ2-7; 15 nucleotides align to TRBD2. The CDR3 loop spans 19 amino acids. Unmatched junction bases numbered 7, after V lost 0 bases and J lost 1 base. CDR1 is MDHEN, CDR2 SYDVKM, per germline. Here the CDR3 reads CASSLWTGTSGRLSYEQYF. CDR3 bases: TGTGCCAGCAGTTTATGGACCGGGACTAGCGGGAGGCTGTCCTACGAGCAGTACTTC.

This clonotype has just a few counts. The genes are TRBV13 and TRBJ2-4; no clear D. This CDR3 comprises 11 residues. Germline V gene sequence: CDR1 PRHDT, CDR2 FYEKMQ (reference sequence). Trimming stripped 3 bases from V and 5 bases from J, with 2 bases between. CDR3 nucleotides: TGTGCCAGCAGCTTCCAAAACATTCAGTACTTC. This codes for CASSFQNIQYF.